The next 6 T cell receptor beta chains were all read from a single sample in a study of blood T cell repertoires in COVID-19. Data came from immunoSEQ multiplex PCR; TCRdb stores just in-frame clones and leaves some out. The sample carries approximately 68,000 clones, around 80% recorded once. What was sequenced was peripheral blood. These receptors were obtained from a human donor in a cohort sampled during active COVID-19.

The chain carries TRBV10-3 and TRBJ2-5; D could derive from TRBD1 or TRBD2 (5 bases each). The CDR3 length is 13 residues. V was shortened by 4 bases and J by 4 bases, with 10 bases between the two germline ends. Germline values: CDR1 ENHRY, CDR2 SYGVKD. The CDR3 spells CAISVSGRETQYF. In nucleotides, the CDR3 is TGTGCCATCAGTGTGTCAGGGAGAGAGACCCAGTACTTC.

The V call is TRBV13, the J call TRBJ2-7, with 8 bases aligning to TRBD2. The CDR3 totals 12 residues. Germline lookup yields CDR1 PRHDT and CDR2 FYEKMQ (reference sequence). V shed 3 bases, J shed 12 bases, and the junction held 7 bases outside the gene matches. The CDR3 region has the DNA TGTGCCAGCAGCTTTGAGAGCGGGAGTCTGTACTTC. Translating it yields CASSFESGSLYF.

CDR3 protein: CASSLNRGSEQYF. The CDR3 DNA reads as TGTGCCAGCAGCTTAAACAGGGGGAGCGAGCAGTACTTC. The V and J genes are TRBV7-3 and TRBJ2-7, with TRBD1 matching 8 bases. The CDR3 spans 13 residues. Germline loops: CDR1 SGHTA, CDR2 FQGTGA. With V trimmed by 1 base and J by 6 bases, 2 bases remained unmatched. Based on the CDR3 plus reference TRBV7-3 and TRBJ2-7, the full variable domain is GAGVSQTPSNKVTEKGKYVELRCDPISGHTALYWYRQSLGQGPEFLIYFQGTGAADDSGLPNDRFFAVRPEGSVSTLKIQRTERGDSAVYLCASSLNRGSEQYFGPGTRLTVT.

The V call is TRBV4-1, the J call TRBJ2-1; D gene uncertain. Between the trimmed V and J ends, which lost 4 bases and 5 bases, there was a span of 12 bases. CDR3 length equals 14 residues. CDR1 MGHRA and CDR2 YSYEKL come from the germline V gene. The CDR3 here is CASSLPDTNNEQFF. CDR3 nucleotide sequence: TGCGCCAGCAGCCTCCCCGACACGAACAATGAGCAGTTCTTC.

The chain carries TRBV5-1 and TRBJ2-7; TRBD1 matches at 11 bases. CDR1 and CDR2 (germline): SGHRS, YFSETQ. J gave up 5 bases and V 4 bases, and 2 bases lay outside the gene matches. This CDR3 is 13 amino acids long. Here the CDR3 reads CASSRTGGDEQYF. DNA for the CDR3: TGCGCCAGCAGCCGGACAGGGGGCGACGAGCAGTACTTC. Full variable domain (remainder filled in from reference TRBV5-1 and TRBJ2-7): KAGVTQTPRYLIKTRGQQVTLSCSPISGHRSVSWYQQTPGQGLQFLFEYFSETQRNKGNFPGRFSGRQFSNSRSEMNVSTLELGDSALYLCASSRTGGDEQYFGPGTRLTVT.

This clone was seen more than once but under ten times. CDR3 loop: CASSLGGSSYEQYF. Written as DNA, the CDR3 is TGTGCCAGCAGTTTAGGCGGCAGCTCCTACGAGCAGTACTTC. The chain recombines TRBV28 with TRBJ2-7, with D unresolved. The CDR3 loop spans 14 amino acids. Germline V gene data show CDR1 as MDHEN and CDR2 as SYDVKM. Deletions cut 2 bases from V and 0 bases from J, with 8 bases between.